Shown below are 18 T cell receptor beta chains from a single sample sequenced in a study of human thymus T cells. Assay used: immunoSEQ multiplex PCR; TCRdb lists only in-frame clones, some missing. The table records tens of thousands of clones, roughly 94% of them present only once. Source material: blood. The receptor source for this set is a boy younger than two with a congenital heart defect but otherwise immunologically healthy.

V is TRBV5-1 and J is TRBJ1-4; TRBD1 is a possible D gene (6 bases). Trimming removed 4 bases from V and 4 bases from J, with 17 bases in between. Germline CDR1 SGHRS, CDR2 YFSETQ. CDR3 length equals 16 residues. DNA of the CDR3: TGCGCCAGCAGCGAACGGGGGGCAGGCTATAATGAAAAACTGTTTTTT. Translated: CASSERGAGYNEKLFF.

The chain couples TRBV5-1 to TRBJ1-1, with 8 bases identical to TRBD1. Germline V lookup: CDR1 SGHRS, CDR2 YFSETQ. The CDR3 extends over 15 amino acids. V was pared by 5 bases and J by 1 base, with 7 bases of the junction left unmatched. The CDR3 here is CASRLVGTGNTEAFF. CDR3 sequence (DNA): TGCGCCAGCAGACTAGTGGGGACAGGGAACACTGAAGCTTTCTTT.

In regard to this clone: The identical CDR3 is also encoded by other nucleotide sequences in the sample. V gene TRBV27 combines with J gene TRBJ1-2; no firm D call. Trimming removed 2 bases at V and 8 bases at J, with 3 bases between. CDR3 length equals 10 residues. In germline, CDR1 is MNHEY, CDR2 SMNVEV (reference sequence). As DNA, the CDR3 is TGTGCCAGCAGTTTAGGGGGCTACACCTTC. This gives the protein CASSLGGYTF.

For the CDR3, the DNA is TGTGCCAGCAGCGACCTAACTCCGGGAGGCTATGGCTACACCTTC. Protein product: CASSDLTPGGYGYTF. The rearrangement uses TRBV9 and TRBJ1-2; D unresolved. There are 15 residues in the CDR3. V shed 3 bases and J shed 4 bases, with 16 bases lying between them. Germline-derived CDR1 and CDR2 are SGDLS and YYNGEE.

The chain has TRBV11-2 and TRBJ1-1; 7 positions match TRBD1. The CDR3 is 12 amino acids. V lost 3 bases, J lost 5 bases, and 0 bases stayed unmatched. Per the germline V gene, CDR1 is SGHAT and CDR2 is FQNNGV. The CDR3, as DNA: TGTGCCAGCAGCTTGACAGGGACTGAAGCTTTCTTT. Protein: CASSLTGTEAFF.

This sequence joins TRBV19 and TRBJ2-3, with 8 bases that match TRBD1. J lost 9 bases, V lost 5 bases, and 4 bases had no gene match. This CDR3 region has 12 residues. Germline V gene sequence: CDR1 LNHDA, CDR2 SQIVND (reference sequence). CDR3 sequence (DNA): TGTGCCAGTAGTCCCCGACAGGGGACGCAGTATTTT. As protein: CASSPRQGTQYF.

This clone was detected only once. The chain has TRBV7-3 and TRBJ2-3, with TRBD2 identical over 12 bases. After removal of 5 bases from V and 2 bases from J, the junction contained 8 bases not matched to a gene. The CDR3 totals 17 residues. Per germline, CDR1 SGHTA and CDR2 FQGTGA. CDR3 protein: CASSPNGLAGSTDTQYF. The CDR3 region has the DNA TGTGCCAGCAGCCCCAACGGACTAGCGGGGTCCACAGATACGCAGTATTTT.

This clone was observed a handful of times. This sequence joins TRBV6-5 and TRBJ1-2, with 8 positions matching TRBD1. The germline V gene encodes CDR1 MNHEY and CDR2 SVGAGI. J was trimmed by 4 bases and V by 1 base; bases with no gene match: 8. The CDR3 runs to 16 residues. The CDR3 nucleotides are TGTGCCAGCAGTTACTACCTACAGGGGGAAGGCTATGGCTACACCTTC. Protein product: CASSYYLQGEGYGYTF.

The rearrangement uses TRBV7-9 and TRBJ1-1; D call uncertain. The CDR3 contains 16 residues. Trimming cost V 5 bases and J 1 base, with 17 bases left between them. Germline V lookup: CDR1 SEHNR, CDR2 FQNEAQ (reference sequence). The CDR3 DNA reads TGTGCCAGCAGCCCCCTACGGGGAGAACGGAACACTGAAGCTTTCTTT. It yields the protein CASSPLRGERNTEAFF.

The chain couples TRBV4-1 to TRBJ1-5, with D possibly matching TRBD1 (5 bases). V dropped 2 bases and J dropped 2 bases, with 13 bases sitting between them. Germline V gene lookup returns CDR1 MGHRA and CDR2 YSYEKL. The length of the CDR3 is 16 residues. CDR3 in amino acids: CASSQLAGNGNQPQHF. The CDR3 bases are TGCGCCAGCAGCCAACTAGCAGGGAACGGCAATCAGCCCCAGCATTTT.

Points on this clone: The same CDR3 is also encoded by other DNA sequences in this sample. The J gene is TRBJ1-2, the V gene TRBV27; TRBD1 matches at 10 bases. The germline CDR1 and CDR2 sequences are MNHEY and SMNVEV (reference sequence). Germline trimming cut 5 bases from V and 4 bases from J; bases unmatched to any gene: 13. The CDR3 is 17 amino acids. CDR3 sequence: CASSPFRGTGAVYGYTF. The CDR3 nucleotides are TGTGCCAGCAGTCCCTTCCGGGGGACAGGGGCGGTCTATGGCTACACCTTC.

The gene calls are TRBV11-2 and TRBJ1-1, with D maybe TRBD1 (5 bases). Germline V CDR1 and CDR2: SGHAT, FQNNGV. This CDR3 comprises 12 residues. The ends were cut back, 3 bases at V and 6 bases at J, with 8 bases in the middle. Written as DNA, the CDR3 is TGTGCCAGCAGCTTTTCGGGGGCTGAAGCTTTCTTT. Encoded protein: CASSFSGAEAFF.

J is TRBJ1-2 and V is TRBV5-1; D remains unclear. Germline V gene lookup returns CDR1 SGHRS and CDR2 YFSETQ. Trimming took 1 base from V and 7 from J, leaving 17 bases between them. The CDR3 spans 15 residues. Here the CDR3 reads CASSLFKPTSLGYTF. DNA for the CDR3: TGCGCCAGCAGCTTGTTTAAGCCTACCTCCCTTGGCTACACCTTC.

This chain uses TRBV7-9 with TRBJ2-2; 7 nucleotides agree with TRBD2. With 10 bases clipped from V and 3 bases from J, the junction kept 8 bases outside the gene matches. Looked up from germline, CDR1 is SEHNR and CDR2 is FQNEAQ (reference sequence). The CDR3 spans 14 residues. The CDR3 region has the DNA TGTGCCACGCCTAGTGGGGGGGACACCGGGGAGCTGTTTTTT. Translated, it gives CATPSGGDTGELFF.

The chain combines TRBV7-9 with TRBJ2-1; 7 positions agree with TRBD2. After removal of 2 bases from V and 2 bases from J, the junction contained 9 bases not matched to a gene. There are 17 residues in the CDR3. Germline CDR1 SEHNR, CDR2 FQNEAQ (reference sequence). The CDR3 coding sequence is TGTGCCAGCAGCTTATTGGGCGGGAGACCCACCTACAATGAGCAGTTCTTC. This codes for CASSLLGGRPTYNEQFF.

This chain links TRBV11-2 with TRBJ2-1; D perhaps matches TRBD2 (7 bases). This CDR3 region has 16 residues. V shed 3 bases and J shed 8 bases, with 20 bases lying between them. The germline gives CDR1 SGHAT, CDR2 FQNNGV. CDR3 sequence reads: CASSFMAAGAGDEQFF. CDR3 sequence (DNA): TGTGCCAGCAGCTTCATGGCGGCGGGGGCCGGAGATGAGCAGTTCTTC. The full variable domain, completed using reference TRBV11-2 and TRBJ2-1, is EAGVAQSPRYKIIEKRQSVAFWCNPISGHATLYWYQQILGQGPKLLIQFQNNGVVDDSQLPKDRFSAERLKGVDSTLKIQPAKLEDSAVYLCASSFMAAGAGDEQFFGPGTRLTVL.

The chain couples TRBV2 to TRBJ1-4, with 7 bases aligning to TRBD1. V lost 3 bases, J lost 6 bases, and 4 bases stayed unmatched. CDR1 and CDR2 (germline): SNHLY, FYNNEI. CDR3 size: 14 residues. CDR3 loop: CASSETGLYEKLFF. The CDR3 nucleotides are TGTGCCAGCAGTGAGACAGGGCTTTATGAAAAACTGTTTTTT.

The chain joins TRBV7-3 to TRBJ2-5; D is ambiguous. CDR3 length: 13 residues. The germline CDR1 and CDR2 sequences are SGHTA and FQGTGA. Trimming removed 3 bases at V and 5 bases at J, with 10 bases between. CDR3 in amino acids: CASSFAVMETQYF. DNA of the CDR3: TGTGCCAGCAGCTTCGCGGTTATGGAGACCCAGTACTTC. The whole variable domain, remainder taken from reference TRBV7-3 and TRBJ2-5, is GAGVSQTPSNKVTEKGKYVELRCDPISGHTALYWYRQSLGQGPEFLIYFQGTGAADDSGLPNDRFFAVRPEGSVSTLKIQRTERGDSAVYLCASSFAVMETQYFGPGTRLLVL.